The 23 T cell receptor beta chains in this list originate from one sample, sequenced in a study of CD4 and CD8 cells across lung adenocarcinoma regions. TCRdb independently ran MiXCR on the PCR reads; one entry per CDR3 protein. The data show roughly 19,000 distinct CDR3 sequences, with 51% seen just once and roughly 50% held by the top ten. Sequences were obtained from CD8+ T cells from the center of a lung tumor. These receptors were obtained from a female donor with lung adenocarcinoma. The CD4 and CD8 labels of this study may be unreliable.

The sample holds a few counts of this clonotype. The chain employs TRBV11-2 and TRBJ2-1; D not certain. Trimming shortened V by 4 bases and J by 5 bases, and 9 bases separated the two germline ends. The germline CDR1 and CDR2 sequences are SGHAT and FQNNGV. This CDR3 spans 13 amino acids. The CDR3 spells CASSSSYNNEQFF. CDR3 nucleotides: TGTGCCAGCAGCTCCAGTTATAACAATGAGCAGTTCTTC.

This clonotype occurred a few times. This chain links TRBV7-2 with TRBJ2-1; TRBD2 matches at 9 bases. Trimming took 6 bases from V and 8 from J; bases not matched to a gene: 11. The CDR3 contains 15 residues. CDR1 and CDR2 (germline): SGHTA, FQGNSA. The CDR3 sequence: CASSYTAGGDDEQFF. The CDR3 bases are TGTGCCAGCAGTTACACGGCGGGAGGGGACGATGAGCAGTTCTTC.

The genes are TRBV6-1 and TRBJ2-5; TRBD2 might be the D (7 bases). The germline V gene encodes CDR1 MNHNS and CDR2 SASEGT. Trimming shortened V by 8 bases and J by 10 bases, and 26 bases separated the two germline ends. This CDR3 contains 15 residues. The CDR3 loop reads CASGGAPAGAYDQYF. DNA of the CDR3: TGTGCCAGCGGTGGCGCACCTGCGGGGGCCTACGACCAGTACTTC.

This CDR3 is CASSYGTQETQYF. The CDR3, as DNA: TGTGCCAGCAGTTACGGGACACAAGAGACCCAGTACTTC. The chain joins TRBV6-5 to TRBJ2-1; possibly TRBD1 for D (6 bases). Near its end, the DNA agrees better with TRBJ2-5, so the J call may be wrong. Looked up from germline, CDR1 is MNHEY and CDR2 is SVGAGI. CDR3 length: 13 residues.

This chain links TRBV6-5 with TRBJ2-1, with TRBD2 identical over 10 bases. The DNA matches TRBJ2-7 better at its end, which makes the J call doubtful. This CDR3 region has 16 residues. CDR1 and CDR2 from the germline V gene are MNHEY and SVGAGI. The CDR3 DNA is TGTGCCAGCAGTTACTCCGGGCTAGCGGGGGACTACGAGCAGTACTTC. This sequence encodes CASSYSGLAGDYEQYF.

With respect to this clonotype: An end of the junction differs from the germline gene, which may be a read error. The rearrangement joins TRBV12-3 or TRBV12-4 to TRBJ2-1, with D possibly called TRBD1 or TRBD2 (5 bases each). The closer fit of TRBJ2-3 to the DNA end suggests the J call may be wrong. This CDR3 is 14 amino acids long. CDR3 sequence reads: CASRGTGATNTQYF. In DNA form, the CDR3 reads TGTGCCAGCAGGGGGACCGGAGCCACAAATACGCAGTATTTT.

This clonotype was observed a handful of times. The chain links TRBV11-3 to TRBJ2-4; 8 positions match TRBD2. Germline V gene lookup returns CDR1 SGHNT and CDR2 YENEEA. The CDR3 extends over 16 amino acids. V shed 7 bases and J 0 bases; nucleotides not matched to a gene: 8. The CDR3 reads CASTRGGTRAKNIQYF. For the CDR3, the DNA is TGTGCCAGCACCCGAGGGGGGACTAGAGCCAAAAACATTCAGTACTTC.

This clonotype was seen a few times. The chain recombines TRBV6-1 with TRBJ1-1, with D possibly TRBD1 on 5 matching bases. V lost 2 bases and J 1 base, leaving 8 bases between the germline ends. Germline loops: CDR1 MNHNS, CDR2 SASEGT. The CDR3 contains 14 residues. This chain's CDR3 is CASSEHQGNTEAFF. Here the CDR3 DNA reads TGTGCCAGCAGTGAACATCAGGGGAACACTGAAGCTTTCTTT.

The chain links TRBV10-3 to TRBJ2-7; D is ambiguous. Germline V gene lookup returns CDR1 ENHRY and CDR2 SYGVKD. The CDR3 loop spans 14 amino acids. V gave up 10 bases and J gave up 0 bases, with 16 bases separating them. The CDR3 reads CATALGPLSYEQYF. The CDR3 DNA sequence: TGTGCCACCGCTCTAGGGCCCCTCTCCTACGAGCAGTACTTC.

This clonotype is a singleton in its sample. The junction does not match germline at one end; this may be a read error. The chain uses TRBV6-1 and TRBJ2-2; possible D gene TRBD1, 6 bases. The CDR3 spans 16 residues. Germline V gives CDR1 MNHNS, CDR2 SASEGT. CDR3 bases: TGTGCCAGCAGGCCCCAGGAGCGTGGGTATTCAGGGGAGCTGTATTTT. Its protein product is CASRPQERGYSGELYF.

On this clonotype itself: A read error may produce the germline difference seen at one junction end. The genes are TRBV12-3 or TRBV12-4 and TRBJ2-3; weak D call: TRBD2 (5 bases). The CDR3 has 14 residues. CDR3 bases: TGTGCGGGCACGGCGGGCTTAGGCGCAGATACGCAGTATTTC. Translated, it gives CAGTAGLGADTQYF.

This clonotype is classed as large. The rearrangement uses TRBV6-1 and TRBJ2-3; D may correspond to TRBD1 or TRBD2 (6 bases each). V was clipped by 0 bases and J by 2 bases, with 15 bases between them. Germline V gene lookup returns CDR1 MNHNS and CDR2 SASEGT. The CDR3 length is 17 residues. CDR3 region: CASSEAGGQPYTDTQYF. CDR3 DNA sequence: TGTGCCAGCAGTGAAGCCGGGGGACAACCGTACACAGATACGCAGTATTTT.

The chain links TRBV25-1 to TRBJ2-3; TRBD2 might be the D (5 bases). V was shortened by 2 bases and J by 9 bases, with 21 bases between the two germline ends. The CDR3 contains 16 residues. Germline V gives CDR1 MGHDK, CDR2 SYGVNS. The CDR3 DNA sequence: TGTGCCAGCAGTGAACGGGGTCTTTGTACCAAAGACACGCAGTATTTT. This gives the protein CASSERGLCTKDTQYF.

This clonotype appeared once. At one of its ends the junction is not consistent with the germline gene, which may arise from a read error. The rearrangement joins TRBV6-1 to TRBJ2-4, with D perhaps TRBD1 or TRBD2 (5 bases each). The CDR3 length is 15 residues. Germline V lookup: CDR1 MNHNS, CDR2 SASEGT. The CDR3 bases are TGTGCCAGCGGATCGGGGCTGGGAGCCAAAGATATTCAGTATTTC. This sequence encodes CASGSGLGAKDIQYF.

The V gene is TRBV6-5, the J gene TRBJ1-4, with D possibly matching TRBD1 (5 bases). CDR3 size: 14 residues. The germline V gene has CDR1 MNHEY and CDR2 SVGAGI. The V and J ends lost 2 bases and 5 bases respectively, with 9 bases between them. The CDR3 sequence is CASSYGQGNEKLFF. The CDR3 DNA sequence: TGTGCCAGCAGTTACGGGCAGGGAAATGAAAAACTGTTTTTT.

As for this clonotype: At one end, the junction sequence differs from germline, possibly due to a read error. The CDR3 nucleotides are TGCGCCAGCAGCCAGCGGGGAGCGAAAGATACGCAGTATTTC. It translates to CASSQRGAKDTQYF. This sequence joins TRBV4-1 and TRBJ2-4, with D maybe TRBD2 (6 bases). The CDR3 spans 14 residues. CDR1 and CDR2 from the germline V gene are MGHRA and YSYEKL.

The gene calls are TRBV5-1 and TRBJ2-3, with 12 bases lining up with TRBD1. This CDR3 has 16 amino acids. Per the germline V gene, CDR1 is SGHRS and CDR2 is YFSETQ. V gave up 4 bases and J gave up 6 bases; unmatched junction bases: 9. The CDR3 DNA sequence: TGCGCCAGCAGCCTGGGACAGGGGGCCCCGCGGGATACGCAGTATTTT. This codes for CASSLGQGAPRDTQYF.

A note on this clonotype: A read error may explain this, as a much larger clone is one base away. The CDR3 carries no conserved terminal phenylalanine or tryptophan, so it likely arises from a read error. The chain recombines TRBV6-5 with TRBJ2-1; 14 bases align to TRBD2. This CDR3 is 16 amino acids long. V lost 0 bases to trimming and J lost 9 bases; unmatched junction nucleotides: 4. CDR1 MNHEY and CDR2 SVGAGI come from the germline V gene. The CDR3 DNA reads as TGTGCCAGCAGTTACTCGGGACTAGCGGGAGAGTTTGAGCAGTTCTGC. This sequence encodes CASSYSGLAGEFEQFC.

This chain connects TRBV6-1 to TRBJ2-2; the D gene is possibly TRBD1 (6 bases). The assigned J gene may be wrong: the sequence end matches TRBJ2-3 better. The CDR3 is 16 residues long. Germline V lookup: CDR1 MNHNS, CDR2 SASEGT. DNA of the CDR3: TGTGCCACCTCCTCTCGGCCGGCTGTGATCACAGGGACGCAGTATTTT. It specifies CATSSRPAVITGTQYF.

The chain has TRBV6-1 and TRBJ2-3; TRBD1 agrees at 7 bases. The germline gives CDR1 MNHNS, CDR2 SASEGT. V lost 6 bases and J lost 4; bases outside the gene matches: 4. The CDR3 covers 13 residues. The CDR3 coding sequence is TGTGCCAGCAGCGACAGGGATGCAGATACGCAGTATTTT. Residues: CASSDRDADTQYF.

This clonotype was seen only a few times. The chain is built from TRBV10-2 and TRBJ2-5, with 8 bases lining up with TRBD2. The V and J ends lost 3 bases and 4 bases, in that order; junction bases with no gene match: 1. This CDR3 spans 13 amino acids. CDR1 WSHSY and CDR2 SAAADI come from the germline V gene. CDR3 in DNA: TGCGCCAGCAGTGAAAGCGGGAGAGAGACCCAGTACTTC. The encoded protein is CASSESGRETQYF.

This clonotype was counted ten times or more. The J gene is TRBJ2-1, the V gene TRBV6-4, with D possibly TRBD1 on 6 matching bases. Trimming left V 3 bases short and J 0 bases short, with 6 bases between. CDR1 and CDR2 (germline): MRHNA, SNTAGT. This CDR3 contains 14 residues. This CDR3 reads CASSEDSSYNEQFF. For the CDR3, the DNA is TGTGCCAGCAGTGAGGACAGCTCCTACAATGAGCAGTTCTTC.

The table lists this clonotype with a few counts. This rearrangement joins TRBV6-1 to TRBJ2-5; D not certain. Trimming cost V 4 bases and J 6 bases, with 12 bases left between them. In germline, CDR1 is MNHNS, CDR2 SASEGT. This CDR3 region has 13 residues. The CDR3 protein is CASSGTYTQTQYF. The CDR3 DNA reads as TGTGCCAGCAGTGGCACTTACACCCAGACCCAGTACTTC.